This paragraph reports one T cell receptor beta chain. This record comes from a study of blood T cell repertoires in COVID-19. The overall study: Sites across the United States, Italy and Spain contributed samples from acute and convalescent COVID-19. T cells, B-cell-depleted T cells, or PBMCs supplied cDNA or gDNA.

As handled by the study authors: How many nucleated cells were present was estimated from reference gene primer amplification. Some clones are missing from TCRdb's copy, which holds only in-frame ones; the method was immunoSEQ multiplex PCR. That table supplies the V and J calls and clone size; D and trimming were determined from the DNA. This table holds around 99,000 clones, 84% found once. The germline V and J ends were trimmed by 2 bases and 8 bases, with 7 bases remaining between them. Germline V gene data show CDR1 as SGHTA and CDR2 as FQGTGA. The CDR3 loop spans 13 amino acids. This TCR derives from a human donor in a cohort sampled during active COVID-19. Source material: peripheral blood. This sequence joins TRBV7-3 and TRBJ1-6; no firm D call. CDR3 in amino acids: CASSLAQDSPLHF. As DNA, the CDR3 is TGTGCCAGCAGCTTAGCCCAGGATTCACCCCTCCACTTT.